Shown below are 30 T cell receptor beta chains from a single sample sequenced in a study of identical twins. TCRdb independently ran MiXCR on the 5' RACE reads; one entry per CDR3 protein. This repertoire shows approximately 700,000 distinct CDR3 sequences, about 18% found once; its top ten account for 10% to 15%. The data were also submitted as part of a second study, on T cells expressing NK-cell markers.

The sample consisted of PBMCs. The receptors stem from a woman between 18 and 29 years old in good health.

This clonotype appeared once. One end of the junction does not line up with germline, which may come from a read error. This chain joins TRBV10-3 and TRBJ2-7; D is ambiguous. Germline loops: CDR1 ENHRY, CDR2 SYGVKD. The CDR3 extends over 14 amino acids. In DNA, the CDR3 is TGTGCCATCAGTCCCGGCTGGAGCTCCTACGAGCGGTACTTC. Amino acid sequence: CAISPGWSSYERYF.

V gene TRBV10-3 combines with J gene TRBJ1-4; 8 bases line up with TRBD1. Germline CDR1 and CDR2: ENHRY and SYGVKD. Trimming took 0 bases from V and 0 from J; bases not matched to a gene: 6. This CDR3 region has 18 residues. The CDR3, as DNA: TGTGCCATCAGTGAGTCGGGGACAGGCCTTACAACTAATGAAAAACTGTTTTTT. It is translated as CAISESGTGLTTNEKLFF.

V and J are TRBV5-1 and TRBJ2-2; 7 bases agree with TRBD2. The CDR3 runs to 16 residues. V was clipped by 2 bases and J by 6 bases; unmatched bases: 10. Germline CDR1 SGHRS, CDR2 YFSETQ. Here the CDR3 reads CASSLRLAGEPGELFF. CDR3 sequence (DNA): TGCGCCAGCAGCTTACGTCTGGCGGGAGAACCCGGGGAGCTGTTTTTT.

The chain has TRBV2 and TRBJ2-1, with 13 bases lining up with TRBD2. Trimming removed 6 bases from V and 7 bases from J; junction bases left unmatched: 6. The length of the CDR3 is 15 residues. Germline V CDR1 and CDR2: SNHLY, FYNNEI. The CDR3, as DNA: TGTGCCAGCAGGGCTGAGGGACTAGCGGGGAATGAGCAGTTCTTC. Its protein product is CASRAEGLAGNEQFF.

This clonotype was picked up many times. This chain uses TRBV20-1 with TRBJ2-6; D is perhaps TRBD1 (5 bases). V gave up 5 bases and J gave up 2 bases, with 10 bases separating them. This CDR3 comprises 14 residues. Germline V CDR1 and CDR2: DFQATT, SNEGSKA (reference sequence). CDR3 residues: CSAHLGAGANVLTF. The DNA of the CDR3 is TGCAGTGCTCATTTAGGGGCTGGGGCCAACGTCCTGACTTTC.

V is TRBV6-1 and J is TRBJ2-2; 11 positions match TRBD2. The ends lost 4 bases at V and 7 bases at J; junction bases unmatched: 20. The CDR3 loop spans 20 amino acids. Germline values: CDR1 MNHNS, CDR2 SASEGT. This chain's CDR3 is CASSAHLYKTSGIVDGELFF. CDR3 coding DNA: TGTGCCAGCAGTGCCCACCTGTATAAGACTAGCGGGATCGTTGACGGGGAGCTGTTTTTT.

V gene TRBV4-1 combines with J gene TRBJ2-7, with D possibly being TRBD1 or TRBD2 (5 bases each). CDR3 length equals 16 residues. V was trimmed by 6 bases and J by 6 bases, leaving 24 bases between them. Germline CDR1 MGHRA, CDR2 YSYEKL. DNA for the CDR3: TGCGCCAGCAGTCTTTACCGGGACCCCTCTCCCAGCGAGCAGTACTTC. Amino acids: CASSLYRDPSPSEQYF.

This clonotype was counted between two and nine times. The genes are TRBV12-3 or TRBV12-4 and TRBJ2-1; D uncertain. This CDR3 region has 13 residues. Trimming removed 7 bases at V and 7 bases at J, with 14 bases between. CDR3 in DNA: TGTGCCAGCAAGGATTCAGACGGGAATGAGCAGTTCTTC. Translation gives CASKDSDGNEQFF.

The J gene is TRBJ2-5, the V gene TRBV20-1; either TRBD1 or TRBD2 may fit D (6 bases each). CDR3 length: 15 amino acids. Germline loops: CDR1 DFQATT, CDR2 SNEGSKA (reference sequence). V was cut by 0 bases and J by 5 bases, with 16 bases left in between. CDR3 DNA: TGCAGTGCTAGAGATAGGGGGGAGAGGCGGGAGACCCAGTACTTC. As protein: CSARDRGERRETQYF.

The chain couples TRBV29-1 to TRBJ2-5, with TRBD2 as a possible D gene (6 bases). The CDR3 length is 14 residues. CDR1 and CDR2 (germline): SQVTM, ANQGSEA. V lost 4 bases to trimming and J lost 7 bases, with 19 bases between them. CDR3 nucleotides: TGCAGCGTTGTGGGCGGGAACGAGATCGGGACCCAGTACTTC. Encoded protein: CSVVGGNEIGTQYF.

The sample holds many counts of this clonotype. The chain uses TRBV5-4 and TRBJ1-1; TRBD1 agrees at 9 bases. CDR3 length: 16 residues. Germline V CDR1 and CDR2: SGHNT, YYREEE (reference sequence). V dropped 4 bases and J dropped 4; count of bases not matched to a gene: 11. CDR3 sequence reads: CASSVYRGLGVTEAFF. The DNA for the CDR3 is TGTGCCAGCAGCGTCTACAGGGGGCTGGGTGTCACTGAAGCTTTCTTT. Supplemented by reference TRBV5-4 and TRBJ1-1, the full variable domain reads ETGVTQSPTHLIKTRGQQVTLRCSSQSGHNTVSWYQQALGQGPQFIFQYYREEENGRGNFPPRFSGLQFPNYSSELNVNALELDDSALYLCASSVYRGLGVTEAFFGQGTRLTVV.

This clonotype has only a few counts. This sequence joins TRBV18 and TRBJ1-5, with a weak D call TRBD1 (5 bases). CDR3 length: 15 amino acids. V lost 0 bases and J 4 bases, leaving 10 bases between the germline ends. The germline gives CDR1 KGHSH, CDR2 LQKENI. This chain's CDR3 is CASSPPGTRNQPQHF. Written as DNA, the CDR3 is TGTGCCAGCTCACCACCCGGGACCCGAAATCAGCCCCAGCATTTT.

The CDR3 loop is CASSLRTSNTGELFF. CDR3 bases: TGTGCCAGCAGTTTACGGACTAGCAACACCGGGGAGCTGTTTTTT. The V and J genes are TRBV12-3 or TRBV12-4 and TRBJ2-2; 8 positions agree with TRBD2. The CDR3 consists of 15 residues. With 2 bases clipped from V and 2 bases from J, the junction kept 1 base outside the gene matches.

V and J are TRBV4-1 and TRBJ2-3; 10 bases are shared with TRBD2. Germline V CDR1 and CDR2: MGHRA, YSYEKL. The CDR3 consists of 18 residues. V gave up 0 bases and J gave up 1 base; unmatched junction bases: 7. The CDR3 loop reads CASSQEKRAGGRTDTQYF. The DNA of the CDR3 is TGCGCCAGCAGCCAAGAGAAAAGAGCGGGGGGGCGCACAGATACGCAGTATTTT.

The chain has TRBV20-1 and TRBJ1-5; 9 bases map to TRBD1. This CDR3 comprises 16 residues. J gave up 4 bases and V 0 bases, and 7 bases lay outside the gene matches. Germline CDR1 is DFQATT and CDR2 is SNEGSKA (reference sequence). The CDR3 nucleotides read TGCAGTGCTAGAGATGGGGGACAGGGTATGAATCAGCCCCAGCATTTT. It specifies CSARDGGQGMNQPQHF.

This clonotype was detected a few times. This chain uses TRBV21-1 with TRBJ2-7. TRBV21-1 is a pseudogene. The CDR3 spans 12 residues. CDR3 sequence reads: CASSRQPYEQYF. The CDR3 bases are TGTGCCAGCAGCCGCCAACCCTACGAGCAGTACTTC.

This clonotype was recorded many times. V usage is TRBV25-1 and J usage is TRBJ2-1; 10 bases are a match to TRBD2. The CDR3 totals 15 residues. Germline V gene data show CDR1 as MGHDK and CDR2 as SYGVNS. Losses at the gene ends were 7 bases for V and 7 bases for J; bases not matched to a gene: 10. The CDR3 is CASTQSGRGRNEQFF. CDR3 bases: TGTGCCAGCACCCAAAGCGGGAGGGGGAGGAATGAGCAGTTCTTC.

This sequence joins TRBV3-1 and TRBJ1-2, with D hard to call. This CDR3 has 13 amino acids. V dropped 1 base and J dropped 1 base, with 4 bases sitting between them. Germline V gene sequence: CDR1 LGHDT, CDR2 YNNKEL (reference sequence). In DNA form, the CDR3 reads TGTGCCAGCAGCCAAGGGAATAACTATGGCTACACCTTC. Encoded protein: CASSQGNNYGYTF.

This clonotype was counted a few times. This chain uses TRBV6-5 with TRBJ2-6; D unclear. CDR1 is MNHEY, CDR2 SVGAGI, per germline. The CDR3 is 9 residues long. V lost 6 bases and J 15 bases, leaving 6 bases between the germline ends. The CDR3 DNA sequence: TGTGCCAGCAGCTGCGCCCTGACTTTC. Its protein product is CASSCALTF.

The rearrangement uses TRBV7-8 and TRBJ2-3, with D possibly called TRBD1 or TRBD2 (5 bases each). Trimming removed 0 bases at V and 2 bases at J, with 18 bases between. Germline V lookup: CDR1 SGHVS, CDR2 FQNEAQ. This CDR3 is built from 18 residues. The CDR3 DNA sequence: TGTGCCAGCAGCTTAGCCCTCGGAAGAGGGGTACTCACAGATACGCAGTATTTT. It yields the protein CASSLALGRGVLTDTQYF.

In this sample, this clonotype turned up a few times. The CDR3 protein is CASSLVGYLNTGELFF. CDR3 nucleotides: TGTGCCAGCAGCTTAGTGGGATACCTGAACACCGGGGAGCTGTTTTTT. The rearrangement uses TRBV7-2 and TRBJ2-2; D is uncertain. This CDR3 region has 16 residues. Trimming removed 1 base at V and 1 base at J, with 10 bases between. In germline, CDR1 is SGHTA, CDR2 FQGNSA.

The rearrangement uses TRBV10-3 and TRBJ1-5, with D possibly being TRBD1 (5 bases). CDR1 and CDR2 (germline): ENHRY, SYGVKD. Trimming shortened V by 3 bases and J by 0 bases, and 9 bases separated the two germline ends. CDR3 length equals 15 residues. The CDR3 DNA sequence: TGTGCCATCAGTGATATTGGGGCTAGCAATCAGCCCCAGCATTTT. This translates into CAISDIGASNQPQHF.

This chain connects TRBV4-2 to TRBJ2-5; no definite D call. CDR1 and CDR2 from the germline V gene are LGHNA and YNFKEQ. V lost 4 bases to trimming and J lost 2 bases, with 8 bases between them. The CDR3 has 13 amino acids. The CDR3 sequence: CASSLETQETQYF. CDR3 bases: TGTGCCAGCAGCCTGGAAACTCAAGAGACCCAGTACTTC.

This clonotype was counted between two and nine times. The rearrangement uses TRBV20-1 and TRBJ2-3; TRBD2 is a possible D gene (5 bases). CDR3 length: 13 amino acids. Trimming left V 7 bases short and J 1 base short, with 12 bases between. Germline CDR1 and CDR2: DFQATT and SNEGSKA (reference sequence). CDR3 region: CSVVSGGTDTQYF. Written as DNA, the CDR3 is TGCAGTGTGGTTTCCGGGGGCACAGATACGCAGTATTTT.

This clonotype appeared a few times. As DNA, the CDR3 is TGTGCCAGCAGACTCAGGGGCGAGATGCAAGAGACCCAGTACTTC. It specifies CASRLRGEMQETQYF. V usage is TRBV7-9 and J usage is TRBJ2-5; tentatively, D is TRBD1 (6 bases). With 6 bases removed from V and 2 bases from J, the gap between germline ends came to 16 bases. The length of the CDR3 is 15 residues. Looked up from germline, CDR1 is SEHNR and CDR2 is FQNEAQ (reference sequence).

At least ten counts were recorded for this clonotype. The rearrangement links TRBV5-6 to TRBJ2-1, with D tentatively TRBD1 or TRBD2 (5 bases each). Trimming removed 2 bases from V and 11 bases from J, with 8 bases in between. This CDR3 region has 11 residues. CDR1 SGHDT and CDR2 YYEEEE come from the germline V gene. The CDR3 sequence is CASSFGGKQFF. The CDR3 DNA follows: TGTGCCAGCAGCTTTGGGGGAAAGCAGTTCTTC.

This clonotype was detected only a few times. The chain recombines TRBV6-5 with TRBJ2-3; D possibly uses TRBD1 or TRBD2 (5 bases each). Trimming took 2 bases from V and 6 from J, leaving 9 bases between them. Germline V CDR1 and CDR2: MNHEY, SVGAGI. The CDR3 consists of 13 residues. The CDR3 DNA is TGTGCCAGCAGTTACAATTGGGGGGATACGCAGTATTTT. Translated, it gives CASSYNWGDTQYF.

Here the CDR3 reads CATRDLDHSNEQYF. The CDR3 region has the DNA TGTGCCACCCGCGACCTGGACCACTCGAACGAGCAGTACTTC. V and J are TRBV15 and TRBJ2-7, with D unclear. The CDR3 runs to 14 residues. Germline CDR1 and CDR2: LNHNV and YYDKDF (reference sequence). Between the trimmed V and J ends, which lost 8 bases and 5 bases, there was a span of 19 bases. The full variable domain, its missing parts supplied by reference TRBV15 and TRBJ2-7, is DAMVIQNPRYQVTQFGKPVTLSCSQTLNHNVMYWYQQKSSQAPKLLFHYYDKDFNNEADTPDNFQSRRPNTSFCFLDIRSPGLGDTAMYLCATRDLDHSNEQYFGPGTRLTVT.

This clonotype occurred a few times. This chain links TRBV20-1 with TRBJ2-7; D call uncertain. V was pared by 3 bases and J by 8 bases, with 20 bases between. The CDR3 runs 14 residues. Germline lookup yields CDR1 DFQATT and CDR2 SNEGSKA (reference sequence). CDR3 loop: CSASQDRQSGQQYF. DNA for the CDR3: TGCAGTGCTAGCCAGGACCGCCAGAGTGGCCAGCAGTACTTC.

This clonotype has only a few counts. The chain employs TRBV20-1 and TRBJ2-1; 13 nucleotides line up with TRBD2. This CDR3 region has 15 residues. With V trimmed by 3 bases and J by 7 bases, 6 bases remained unmatched. Germline CDR1 reads DFQATT; CDR2 reads SNEGSKA (reference sequence). As DNA, the CDR3 is TGCAGTGCTAGTGGACTAGCGGGAGACACGAATGAGCAGTTCTTC. Translated: CSASGLAGDTNEQFF.